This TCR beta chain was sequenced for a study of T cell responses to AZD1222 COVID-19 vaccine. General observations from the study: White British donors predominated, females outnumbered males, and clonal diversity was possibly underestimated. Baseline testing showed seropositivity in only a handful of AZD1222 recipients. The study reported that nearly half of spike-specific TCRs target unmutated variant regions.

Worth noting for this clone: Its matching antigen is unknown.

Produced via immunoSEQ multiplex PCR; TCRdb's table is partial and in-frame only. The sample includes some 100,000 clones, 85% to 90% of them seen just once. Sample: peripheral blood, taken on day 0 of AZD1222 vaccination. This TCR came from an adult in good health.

CDR3 region: CASSFMDEQYF. The CDR3 DNA reads as TGTGCCAGCAGTTTTATGGACGAGCAGTACTTC. The rearrangement links TRBV27 to TRBJ2-7; D is undetermined. Trimming shortened V by 3 bases and J by 5 bases, and 5 bases separated the two germline ends. This CDR3 contains 11 residues. The germline V gene has CDR1 MNHEY and CDR2 SMNVEV (reference sequence).